The following is a TCR beta chain sequence with its context. There is no known antigen for this receptor. No much larger clone is present one base from it, and per-base qualities are unavailable. Unstimulated Tregs (CD4+CD25+CD127-), CD4+ non-Tregs (CD4+CD25-), CD4 and CD8 cells were FACS-sorted from thawed PBMCs. Blood from healthy controls was obtained either as purchased buffy coats or from healthy volunteers. Healthy control blood was processed by Ficoll density gradient to PBMCs and cryopreserved; patient PBMCs were collected before and after transplant. As encoded in the germline V gene (reference sequence), CDR1 is SEHNR while CDR2 is FQNEAQ. Trimming removed 0 bases from V and 3 bases from J, leaving 9 bases between the germline ends. The CDR3 covers 15 residues, taking in both the cysteine and the phenylalanine. Only CDR3 DNA remains: 45 bases, in frame from the first base. The record originates from a study of Tregs in tolerant kidney transplant recipients (dated by TCRdb to 2018 to 2020). Context from the whole study: Before combined kidney and bone marrow transplantation, this study identified donor-specific regulatory T cells using TCRbeta sequencing and then followed those same cells after transplant. Several methods of expanding Tregs specific for an allogeneic donor were compared by TCRbeta repertoire sequencing in a few healthy controls. The investigation overall reported the following: Expanding Tregs with activated donor B cells appeared to identify the most biologically relevant and donor-specific TCRbeta repertoire. Biological reproducibility was not directly addressed, though technical replication error appeared minimal. The study was constrained by small patient numbers, and validation of the findings is required in larger populations and under other immunosuppression protocols.

For TCRbeta CDR3 sequencing, genomic DNA was extracted from sorted cells using the QIAGEN DNeasy Blood and Tissue Kit. High-throughput TCRbeta CDR3 sequencing, which included PCR amplification with bias correction and internal controls, was done commercially through immunoSEQ. As for the authors' bioinformatics: Unique productive TCRbeta sequences were defined by CDR3 nucleotide sequence when primers matched and otherwise by CDR3 amino acid sequence together with Vbeta and Jbeta genes. To correct sorting error, sequences shared between sorted populations at a frequency ratio of 2:1 or less were removed; the rest were assigned to the higher population. Donor-reactive sequences were defined as at least 5-fold expanded in CFSE-low cells versus unstimulated cells, with frequency of at least 0.01% in CFSE-low cells. Repertoire divergence was quantified by Jensen-Shannon divergence using the top 100 TCRbeta sequences ranked by frequency. For any sample with multiple sequencing runs, sorting error was corrected in each run separately before the runs were pooled. TCRdb took over this immuneACCESS table, retaining in-frame rearrangements with V and J assigned. Such tables are incomplete; in checked studies, under half of the missing clones stem from an unresolved V gene, and the remainder is unexplained. V and J calls plus clone size are reproduced from that table; the DNA served to infer D and trimming. This sample has under 100,000 clones in its table, and approximately 90% of those were observed once. The top ten clonotypes cover roughly 5% of the sample.

The sequencing sample was made of CD8+ T cells from blood. The source of this sequence is a human donor in good health. The chain couples TRBV7-9 to TRBJ2-1; the D gene is unclear. The CDR3 corresponds to CASSLAGTLYNEQFF. The nucleotide sequence is TGTGCCAGCAGCTTAGCGGGAACGCTCTACAATGAGCAGTTCTTC.